This TCR beta chain was documented in a study of blood T cell repertoires in COVID-19. Study at large: Donors in the United States, Italy and Spain gave samples during acute or convalescent COVID-19. T cells, B-cell-depleted T cells, or PBMCs supplied cDNA or gDNA.

This CDR3 region has 14 residues. The V gene's germline CDR1 is SGHTA and CDR2 FQGNSA. V lost 5 bases and J lost 6; bases outside the gene matches: 6. Original data processing: The authors estimated nucleated cell counts from reference gene primer amplification. The assay was immunoSEQ multiplex PCR, and TCRdb's table has in-frame clones only and misses some. The V and J calls and clone size come from that table; D and trimming were worked out from the DNA. Among some 240,000 clones listed, about nine tenths were seen once. The sequencing sample was made of peripheral blood. The sequence derives from a man aged 60-69 years who had recovered from COVID-19. V gene TRBV7-2 combines with J gene TRBJ1-4; 7 nucleotides align to TRBD1. As DNA, the CDR3 is TGTGCCAGCAGCCCTGACAGGGCTCATGAAAAACTGTTTTTT. It encodes CASSPDRAHEKLFF.